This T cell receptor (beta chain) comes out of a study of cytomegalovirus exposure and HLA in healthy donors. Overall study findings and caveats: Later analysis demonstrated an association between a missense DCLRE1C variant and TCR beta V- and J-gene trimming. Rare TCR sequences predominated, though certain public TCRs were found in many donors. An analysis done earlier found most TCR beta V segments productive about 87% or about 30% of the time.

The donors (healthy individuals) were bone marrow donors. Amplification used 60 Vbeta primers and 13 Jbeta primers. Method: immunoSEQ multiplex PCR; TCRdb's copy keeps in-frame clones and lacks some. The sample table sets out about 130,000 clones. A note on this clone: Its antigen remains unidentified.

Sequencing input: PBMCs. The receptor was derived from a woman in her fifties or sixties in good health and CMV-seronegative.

The DNA for the CDR3 is TGTGCCAGCAGCCAAGATACAAGGCTAGCTGGAGAGACCCAGTACTTC. Translated, it gives CASSQDTRLAGETQYF. The rearrangement uses TRBV14 and TRBJ2-5; TRBD2 might be the D (5 bases). CDR1 SGHDN and CDR2 FVKESK come from the germline V gene. This CDR3 comprises 16 residues. The ends were cut back, 0 bases at V and 4 bases at J, with 15 bases in the middle.